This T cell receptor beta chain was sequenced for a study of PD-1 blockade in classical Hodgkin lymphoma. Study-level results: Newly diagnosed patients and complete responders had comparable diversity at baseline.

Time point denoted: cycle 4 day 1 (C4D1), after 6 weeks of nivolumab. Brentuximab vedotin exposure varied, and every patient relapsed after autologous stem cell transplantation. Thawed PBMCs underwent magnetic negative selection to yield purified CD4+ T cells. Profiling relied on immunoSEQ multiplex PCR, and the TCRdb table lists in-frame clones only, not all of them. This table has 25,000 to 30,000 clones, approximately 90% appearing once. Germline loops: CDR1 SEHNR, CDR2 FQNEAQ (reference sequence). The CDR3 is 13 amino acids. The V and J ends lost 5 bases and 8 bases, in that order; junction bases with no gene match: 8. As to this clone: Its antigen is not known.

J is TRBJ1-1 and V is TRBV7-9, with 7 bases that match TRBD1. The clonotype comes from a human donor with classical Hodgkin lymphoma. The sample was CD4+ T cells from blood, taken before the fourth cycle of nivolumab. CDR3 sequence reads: CASSRQGGGEAFF. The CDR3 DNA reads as TGTGCCAGCAGCCGACAGGGCGGGGGCGAAGCTTTCTTT.